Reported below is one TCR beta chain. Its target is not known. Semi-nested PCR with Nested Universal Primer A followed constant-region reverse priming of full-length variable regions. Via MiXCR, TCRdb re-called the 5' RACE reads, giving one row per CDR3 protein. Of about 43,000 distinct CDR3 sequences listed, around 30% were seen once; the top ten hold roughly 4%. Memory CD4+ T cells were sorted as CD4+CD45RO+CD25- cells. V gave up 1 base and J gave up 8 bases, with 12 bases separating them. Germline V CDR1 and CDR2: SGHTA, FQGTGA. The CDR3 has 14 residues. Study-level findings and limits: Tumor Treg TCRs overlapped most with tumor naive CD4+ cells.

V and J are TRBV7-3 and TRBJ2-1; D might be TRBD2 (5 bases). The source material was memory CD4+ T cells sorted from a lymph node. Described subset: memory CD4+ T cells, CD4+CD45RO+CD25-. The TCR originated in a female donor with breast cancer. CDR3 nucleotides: TGTGCCAGCAGCTTAAGGACTCTATTCGATGAGCAGTTCTTC. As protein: CASSLRTLFDEQFF.